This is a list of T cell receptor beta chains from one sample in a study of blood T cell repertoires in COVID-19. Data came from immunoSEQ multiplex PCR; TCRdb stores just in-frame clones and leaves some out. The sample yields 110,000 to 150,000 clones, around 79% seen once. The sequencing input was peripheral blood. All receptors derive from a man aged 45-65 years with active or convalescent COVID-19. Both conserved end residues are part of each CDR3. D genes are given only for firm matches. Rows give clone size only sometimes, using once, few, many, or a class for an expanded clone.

TGTGCCAGCAGCGACCCTCGATCCCCGGCAGGTGGGGGGACCGGGGAGCTGTTTTTT CASSDPRSPAGGGTGELFF TRBV9 NA NA TRBJ2-2
TGTGCCACTAGGACTAGCGGGATTGAGCAGTTCTTC CATRTSGIEQFF TRBV6-5 NA TRBD2 TRBJ2-1
TGTGCCAGCAGTCAAGATGCCTTGTTCGGTTCACCCCTCCACTTT CASSQDALFGSPLHF TRBV7-8 many NA TRBJ1-6
TGTGCCAGCAGTACCCGGACAGGTGGGAACACTGAAGCTTTCTTT CASSTRTGGNTEAFF TRBV28 NA TRBD1 TRBJ1-1
TGTGCCAGCACCTGGGGACAGGGAGAGACCCAGTACTTC CASTWGQGETQYF TRBV5-6 NA TRBD1 TRBJ2-5
TGTGCCAGCAGTTTATTGCCGGGACTAGCGGCTAGCACAGATACGCAGTATTTT CASSLLPGLAASTDTQYF TRBV27 NA TRBD2 TRBJ2-3
TGTGCCAGCAGTGAAGGGACTAGCGGGAGCCGGTACATTCAGTACTTC CASSEGTSGSRYIQYF TRBV2 NA TRBD2 TRBJ2-4
TGTGCCAGCAGCTTAACACAGGGGTCTCCAACTAATGAAAAACTGTTTTTT CASSLTQGSPTNEKLFF TRBV13 NA TRBD1 TRBJ1-4
TGTGCCAGCAGTCCGCGGGAGCGCTACAATGAGCAGTTCTTC CASSPRERYNEQFF TRBV27 NA TRBD2 TRBJ2-1
TGTGCCAGCAGACCTTTAAAACAGGGACCCATTGAAAAACTGTTTTTT CASRPLKQGPIEKLFF TRBV28 NA NA TRBJ1-4
TGTGCCAGCAGCCCTAGTCCGGGTGCGGCGTATACGCAGTATTTT CASSPSPGAAYTQYF TRBV2 once NA TRBJ2-3
TGTGCCAGCAGCCTACGGTCCAGCGGGAGCGATGAGCAGTTCTTC CASSLRSSGSDEQFF TRBV13 NA TRBD2 TRBJ2-1
TGTGCCAGTGGGACAGGGGGGACTCAGCCCCAGCATTTT CASGTGGTQPQHF TRBV2 once TRBD1 TRBJ1-5
TGTGCCAGCAGCCTAGAGGGTAACACTGAAGCTTTCTTT CASSLEGNTEAFF TRBV7-3 NA NA TRBJ1-1
TGTGCCAGCAGTCCCCAGGGGAGCCCCTATAATTCACCCCTCCACTTT CASSPQGSPYNSPLHF TRBV27 few NA TRBJ1-6
TGTGCCAGCAGCTCGCACCGACTTAGCGGTGTGGACGAGCAGTACTTC CASSSHRLSGVDEQYF TRBV3-1/TRBV3-2 NA NA TRBJ2-7
TGTGCCAGCAGCTCAGGGTCTGGGGCCAACGTCCTGACTTTC CASSSGSGANVLTF TRBV5-8 NA NA TRBJ2-6